A single sample is the source of the 24 T cell receptor beta chains below, sequenced in a study of blood T cell repertoires in COVID-19. Only in-frame clones appear in the TCRdb table, and some are missing; sequencing was by immunoSEQ multiplex PCR. The sample has some 250,000 clones, about 80% seen once. The sample was PBMCs or T cells enriched from blood (not recorded which). The receptors originated from a middle-aged man who had recovered from COVID-19.

The V call is TRBV11-3, the J call TRBJ1-1, with D tentatively TRBD1 (6 bases). Germline CDR1 and CDR2: SGHNT and YENEEA. The germline V and J ends were trimmed by 5 bases and 3 bases, with 10 bases remaining between them. This CDR3 region has 13 residues. The CDR3 is CASSPRQDTEAFF. CDR3 DNA sequence: TGTGCCAGCAGCCCGAGACAGGACACTGAAGCTTTCTTT.

The rearrangement links TRBV28 to TRBJ1-2, with D hard to call. CDR1 is MDHEN, CDR2 SYDVKM, per germline. The V end was cut by 8 bases, the J end by 4 bases, with 8 bases between. The CDR3 covers 11 residues. The CDR3 nucleotides are TGTGCCAGCTCTAATCGCTATGGCTACACCTTC. This codes for CASSNRYGYTF.

The chain employs TRBV4-1 and TRBJ2-2, with D unclear. V was trimmed by 1 base and J by 1 base, leaving 7 bases between them. In germline, CDR1 is MGHRA, CDR2 YSYEKL. The CDR3 loop spans 15 amino acids. The CDR3 region is CASSQGRQNTGELFF. Written as DNA, the CDR3 is TGCGCCAGCAGCCAAGGGCGACAGAACACCGGGGAGCTGTTTTTT.

The chain's CDR3 is CALWSSGNTIYF. In DNA, the CDR3 is TGTGCCCTATGGAGCTCTGGAAACACCATATATTTT. V usage is TRBV10-3 and J usage is TRBJ1-3; D gene uncertain. The CDR3 contains 12 residues. V lost 11 bases and J 0 bases, leaving 8 bases between the germline ends. Germline values: CDR1 ENHRY, CDR2 SYGVKD.

The chain is built from TRBV10-3 and TRBJ2-7; D call uncertain. Germline assignment: CDR1 ENHRY and CDR2 SYGVKD. With 7 bases removed from V and 5 bases from J, the gap between germline ends came to 12 bases. The CDR3 covers 12 residues. The CDR3 is CAIKPSSHEQYF. The CDR3 nucleotides are TGTGCCATCAAGCCTAGTTCCCACGAGCAGTACTTC.

The rearrangement joins TRBV24-1 to TRBJ2-3; tentative D call: TRBD2 (7 bases). There are 13 residues in the CDR3. Germline V gene sequence: CDR1 KGHDR, CDR2 SFDVKD. With 9 bases removed from V and 6 bases from J, the gap between germline ends came to 15 bases. In DNA, the CDR3 is TGTGCCACCTCGGAGGAGGGGGGGGATACGCAGTATTTT. It encodes CATSEEGGDTQYF.

The chain is built from TRBV18 and TRBJ2-1; D remains unclear. Trimming stripped 3 bases from V and 1 base from J, with 13 bases between. Per the germline V gene, CDR1 is KGHSH and CDR2 is LQKENI. The CDR3 totals 16 residues. The CDR3 here is CASSPVAPRSYNEQFF. As DNA, the CDR3 is TGTGCCAGCTCACCGGTCGCTCCTAGGTCCTACAATGAGCAGTTCTTC.

CDR3 bases: TGTGCCAGCAGCTCCCGACGGGGGGTGGCTAATGAAAAACTGTTTTTT. This gives the protein CASSSRRGVANEKLFF. The genes are TRBV11-2 and TRBJ1-4; D perhaps matches TRBD1 (5 bases). Germline values: CDR1 SGHAT, CDR2 FQNNGV. The CDR3 has 16 residues. The V gene lost 4 bases and the J gene lost 3 bases, with 15 bases spanning the gap.

This clone has a handful of counts. This chain links TRBV12-3 or TRBV12-4 with TRBJ1-1; 7 positions agree with TRBD1. V was pared by 6 bases and J by 11 bases, with 12 bases of the junction left unmatched. The CDR3 has 13 residues. CDR3 region: CASSRTGFLAAFF. DNA for the CDR3: TGTGCCAGCAGCCGGACAGGATTCTTGGCGGCTTTCTTT.

This chain uses TRBV5-1 with TRBJ1-4; D gene uncertain. This CDR3 spans 15 amino acids. In germline, CDR1 is SGHRS, CDR2 YFSETQ. Deletions cut 0 bases from V and 10 bases from J, with 16 bases between. In nucleotides, the CDR3 is TGCGCCAGCAGCTTGGCTTCGCCTAGAGAGGGAAAACTGTTTTTT. Residues: CASSLASPREGKLFF.

In its sample, this clone was seen once. The chain employs TRBV5-4 and TRBJ1-2; 8 nucleotides agree with TRBD1. Trimming at V came to 4 bases and at J to 2 bases, leaving 10 bases not matched to a gene. Per germline, CDR1 SGHNT and CDR2 YYREEE (reference sequence). The CDR3 covers 16 residues. The CDR3 region is CASSRPDRGENYGYTF. Written as DNA, the CDR3 is TGTGCCAGCAGCCGGCCTGACAGGGGAGAAAACTATGGCTACACCTTC.

The V gene is TRBV2, the J gene TRBJ1-1, with 7 bases matching TRBD1. The CDR3 runs 11 residues. The trim removed 6 bases at V and 11 bases at J, leaving 6 bases unmatched. CDR1 SNHLY and CDR2 FYNNEI come from the germline V gene. CDR3 residues: CASSVGRGAFF. The CDR3 nucleotides are TGTGCCAGCAGCGTCGGCAGGGGGGCTTTCTTT.

A single count supports this clone. CDR3 nucleotides: TGTGCCACCAGCAGAGACAGGGGGAGCACTGAAGCTTTCTTT. This encodes CATSRDRGSTEAFF. The chain combines TRBV15 with TRBJ1-1; 7 bases are a match to TRBD1. CDR3 length equals 14 residues. Looked up from germline, CDR1 is LNHNV and CDR2 is YYDKDF (reference sequence). The J segment lost 4 bases and the V segment lost 0 bases, leaving 2 bases of the junction unmatched.

The CDR3 is CASRGTGGNEQYF. In DNA form, the CDR3 reads TGTGCCAGCAGGGGGACAGGGGGCAACGAGCAGTACTTC. The chain uses TRBV2 and TRBJ2-7, with TRBD1 matching over 12 bases. Trimming cost V 6 bases and J 5 bases; bases outside gene matches: 2. CDR3 length: 13 residues. CDR1 is SNHLY and CDR2 is FYNNEI in the germline V gene.

The gene calls are TRBV9 and TRBJ2-1; 9 positions match TRBD2. J was trimmed by 7 bases and V by 4 bases; bases with no gene match: 9. The CDR3 totals 15 residues. The germline CDR1 and CDR2 sequences are SGDLS and YYNGEE. The chain's CDR3 is CASSSPTSGHNEQFF. CDR3 sequence (DNA): TGTGCCAGCAGCTCCCCCACTAGCGGGCATAATGAGCAGTTCTTC.

This clone was counted between two and nine times. V usage is TRBV19 and J usage is TRBJ1-5; 9 bases are shared with TRBD1. V shed 5 bases, J shed 5 bases, and the junction held 4 bases outside the gene matches. Germline-derived CDR1 and CDR2 are LNHDA and SQIVND (reference sequence). The CDR3 totals 14 residues. CDR3 DNA sequence: TGTGCCAGTAGTTGGACAGGGGACCATCAGCCCCAGCATTTT. Translating gives CASSWTGDHQPQHF.

The sample holds one count of this clone. The chain employs TRBV5-1 and TRBJ1-1; 7 bases match TRBD1. CDR1 SGHRS and CDR2 YFSETQ come from the germline V gene. V lost 4 bases, J lost 5 bases, and 11 bases stayed unmatched. The CDR3 extends over 15 amino acids. In nucleotides, the CDR3 is TGCGCCAGCAGCCCCGGATTGGCAGGGGGAACTGAAGCTTTCTTT. This translates into CASSPGLAGGTEAFF.

This clone is a singleton in its sample. This sequence joins TRBV5-1 and TRBJ2-1, with TRBD2 identical over 13 bases. Germline CDR1 SGHRS, CDR2 YFSETQ. CDR3 length: 15 amino acids. The J segment lost 6 bases and the V segment lost 2 bases, leaving 2 bases of the junction unmatched. The CDR3 loop reads CASSFTSGGGNEQFF. CDR3 sequence (DNA): TGCGCCAGCAGCTTCACTAGCGGGGGGGGCAATGAGCAGTTCTTC. Supplemented by reference TRBV5-1 and TRBJ2-1, the full variable domain reads KAGVTQTPRYLIKTRGQQVTLSCSPISGHRSVSWYQQTPGQGLQFLFEYFSETQRNKGNFPGRFSGRQFSNSRSEMNVSTLELGDSALYLCASSFTSGGGNEQFFGPGTRLTVL.

This rearrangement joins TRBV3-1 (or the pseudogene TRBV3-2) to TRBJ2-3; D is possibly TRBD2 (6 bases). The CDR3 extends over 15 amino acids. The V gene lost 0 bases and the J gene lost 3 bases, with 10 bases spanning the gap. Germline CDR1 is LGHDT and CDR2 is YNNKEL (reference sequence). CDR3 sequence reads: CASSQDTRGTDTQYF. The CDR3 DNA reads TGTGCCAGCAGCCAAGATACCCGGGGGACAGATACGCAGTATTTT.

The V gene is TRBV18, the J gene TRBJ2-3, with D perhaps TRBD1 (5 bases). Trimming shortened V by 3 bases and J by 2 bases, and 12 bases separated the two germline ends. This CDR3 contains 15 residues. CDR1 and CDR2 from the germline V gene are KGHSH and LQKENI. The CDR3 bases are TGTGCCAGCTCACCGTTGACAGTTAACACAGATACGCAGTATTTT. Translating gives CASSPLTVNTDTQYF. Filled out from reference TRBV18 and TRBJ2-3, the complete variable domain reads NAGVMQNPRHLVRRRGQEARLRCSPMKGHSHVYWYRQLPEEGLKFMVYLQKENIIDESGMPKERFSAEFPKEGPSILRIQQVVRGDSAAYFCASSPLTVNTDTQYFGPGTRLTVL.

The genes are TRBV9 and TRBJ2-1; D is unclear. Trimming shortened V by 3 bases and J by 4 bases, and 11 bases separated the two germline ends. From germline, CDR1 is SGDLS and CDR2 YYNGEE. The CDR3 has 14 residues. CDR3: CASSGATTYNEQFF. The DNA of the CDR3 is TGTGCCAGCAGCGGGGCTACGACGTACAATGAGCAGTTCTTC. Variable domain in full (rest from reference TRBV9 and TRBJ2-1): DSGVTQTPKHLITATGQRVTLRCSPRSGDLSVYWYQQSLDQGLQFLIQYYNGEERAKGNILERFSAQQFPDLHSELNLSSLELGDSALYFCASSGATTYNEQFFGPGTRLTVL.

This clone was seen a handful of times. The chain joins TRBV10-1 to TRBJ2-1; D remains unclear. CDR1 WNHNN and CDR2 SYGVQD come from the germline V gene (reference sequence). With 4 bases removed from V and 2 bases from J, the gap between germline ends came to 6 bases. The CDR3 is 13 residues long. CDR3 sequence: CASSGSAYNEQFF. The CDR3 region has the DNA TGCGCCAGCAGTGGAAGCGCCTACAATGAGCAGTTCTTC.

The gene calls are TRBV9 and TRBJ2-3; the match to TRBD2 covers 10 bases. V shed 5 bases, J shed 6 bases, and the junction held 9 bases outside the gene matches. Per germline, CDR1 SGDLS and CDR2 YYNGEE. This CDR3 contains 15 residues. For the CDR3, the DNA is TGTGCCAGCAGTGCTGAGCGGGGGGGCATTGATACGCAGTATTTT. It codes for CASSAERGGIDTQYF.

This chain joins TRBV18 and TRBJ2-2; possibly TRBD1 for D (5 bases). The CDR3 is made up of 15 amino acids. Germline lookup yields CDR1 KGHSH and CDR2 LQKENI. With 3 bases removed from V and 1 base from J, the gap between germline ends came to 9 bases. Here the CDR3 DNA reads TGTGCCAGCTCACCGGACATCCGGAACACCGGGGAGCTGTTTTTT. Translated, it gives CASSPDIRNTGELFF.